This T cell receptor beta chain was sequenced for a study of response to subunit inactivated influenza vaccine. Whole-study findings and limits: That few new T cells are recruited by each seasonal influenza vaccination was the authors' suggestion.

TCRdb re-called the RT-PCR reads through MiXCR, storing one row per CDR3 protein. The data contain about 650,000 distinct CDR3 sequences, 14% of them singletons. This clonotype has at least ten counts. The target antigen is unknown. V lost 0 bases and J lost 5, with 9 bases in between. The CDR3 runs to 13 residues. CDR1 is SGHRS and CDR2 is YFSETQ in the germline V gene. The starting material was PBMCs from blood, obtained less than 15 days before vaccination. The sequence derives from a man in his fifties or sixties who received an inactivated influenza vaccine. V usage is TRBV5-1 and J usage is TRBJ2-7; D gene ambiguous. CDR3 nucleotides: TGCGCCAGCAGCTTGGCCGTTAGCCACGAGCAGTACTTC. Amino acids: CASSLAVSHEQYF.